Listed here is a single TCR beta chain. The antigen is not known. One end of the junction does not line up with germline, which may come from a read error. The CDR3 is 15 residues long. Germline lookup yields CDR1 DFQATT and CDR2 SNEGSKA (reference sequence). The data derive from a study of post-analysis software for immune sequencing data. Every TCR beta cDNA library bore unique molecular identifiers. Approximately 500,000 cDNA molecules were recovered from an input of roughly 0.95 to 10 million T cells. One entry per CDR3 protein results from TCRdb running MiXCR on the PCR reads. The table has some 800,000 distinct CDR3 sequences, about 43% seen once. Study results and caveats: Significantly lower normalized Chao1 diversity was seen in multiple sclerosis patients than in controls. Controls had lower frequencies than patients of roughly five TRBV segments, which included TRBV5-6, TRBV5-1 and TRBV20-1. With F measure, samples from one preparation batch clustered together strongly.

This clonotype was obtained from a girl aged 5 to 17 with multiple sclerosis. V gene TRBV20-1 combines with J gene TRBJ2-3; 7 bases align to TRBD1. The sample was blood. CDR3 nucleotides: TGCAGTGCTAGAACGGGACAGATTTTCACAGATGCGCAGTATTTT. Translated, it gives CSARTGQIFTDAQYF.